This TCR beta chain was sequenced for a study of blood T cell repertoires in COVID-19. Trimming shortened V by 2 bases and J by 7 bases, and 6 bases separated the two germline ends. Germline assignment: CDR1 DFQATT and CDR2 SNEGSKA (reference sequence). CDR3 length: 11 amino acids. Source study methods: Using reference gene primer amplification, nucleated cell counts were estimated. TCRdb's copy holds only in-frame clones and misses some; the assay was immunoSEQ multiplex PCR. D and trimming come from the DNA, and the V and J calls and clone size come from that table. The table has some 300,000 clones, around nine tenths seen once; the top ten hold roughly a tenth. Study members were between roughly 18 and 100 years old and lived in around 24 US regions. Participants were placed into cohorts based on the clinical history they reported. All recovered Cohort 3 donors got two negative PCRs, got clearance, or saw symptom resolution.

The clonotype originates from a woman aged 25 to 39 who had recovered from COVID-19. The sample taken for sequencing was PBMCs or T cells enriched from blood (not recorded which). The genes are TRBV20-1 and TRBJ2-1, with D possibly matching TRBD2 (6 bases). The CDR3 bases are TGCAGTGCTAGACGGGGGAATGAGCAGTTCTTC. Translation: CSARRGNEQFF.